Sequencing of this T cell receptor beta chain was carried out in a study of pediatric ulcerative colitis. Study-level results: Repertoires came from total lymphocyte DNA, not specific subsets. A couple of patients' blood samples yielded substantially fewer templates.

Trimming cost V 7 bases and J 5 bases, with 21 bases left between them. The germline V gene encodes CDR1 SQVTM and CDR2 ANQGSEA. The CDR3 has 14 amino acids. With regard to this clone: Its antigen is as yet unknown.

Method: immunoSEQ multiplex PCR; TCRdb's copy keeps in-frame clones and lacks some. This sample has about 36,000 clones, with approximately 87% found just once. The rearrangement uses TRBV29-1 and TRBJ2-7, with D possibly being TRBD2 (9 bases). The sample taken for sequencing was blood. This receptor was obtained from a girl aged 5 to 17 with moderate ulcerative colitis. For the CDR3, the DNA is TGCAGCGCCGCGGGGGGGACAGGACAGGACGAGCAGTACTTC. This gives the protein CSAAGGTGQDEQYF.